This T cell receptor beta chain was obtained from a study of monozygotic twins with inflammatory bowel disease. General study results and limits: No detectable difference in repertoire similarity separated concordant from discordant twins, possibly as a result of limited power. Support was lacking for any single strong IBD-associated signal or clonotype. Clonotypes shared with others were fewer in IBD patients than in healthy twins, especially with disease activity.

Comment on this clonotype: Its specificity is unknown.

There are 13 residues in the CDR3. The germline V gene encodes CDR1 SEHNR and CDR2 FQNEAQ (reference sequence). For each CDR3 protein, TCRdb gives one entry from its re-call of the 5' RACE reads, without DNA. In all, the sample yields approximately 420,000 distinct CDR3 sequences. The sample was blood. The chain is built from TRBV7-9 and TRBJ1-1; TCRdb reports TRBD1, a call that lacks DNA to check it against. The clonotype was recovered from a human donor with ulcerative colitis or Crohn's disease, or a healthy co-twin of an affected twin (not recorded which). This CDR3 is CASRNRQATEAFF.